What follows describes a single T cell receptor (beta chain). Its target is unknown. It was second doses at about 4 or about 12 weeks that were pooled. The CDR3 consists of 14 residues. The junction had 8 bases not matched to a gene; V was cut back by 6 bases and J by 8 bases. CDR1 is LNHDA, CDR2 SQIVND, per germline (reference sequence). Sequencing was performed with immunoSEQ multiplex PCR; in TCRdb, only in-frame clones are kept and a portion is missing. There are about 73,000 clones in the sample; 85% to 90% occur only once, and about 9% lies in the top ten. These data come from a study of T cell responses to AZD1222 COVID-19 vaccine. General study findings and limits: Seropositive at baseline were only a handful of AZD1222 recipients. A mostly white British donor set with more females was recruited, and clonal diversity was possibly underestimated. Close to half of all spike-specific TCRs reportedly target regions of the variants that are unmutated.

The chain is built from TRBV19 and TRBJ2-5; TRBD2 aligns across 11 bases. The material was peripheral blood, obtained 28 days after the second AZD1222 dose. The receptor's source is an adult who received the AZD1222 COVID-19 vaccine. The CDR3 DNA is TGTGCCAGTAGCGTCCTAGCGGGAGGTAGTACCCAGTACTTC. Amino acid sequence: CASSVLAGGSTQYF. The full variable domain, with the rest looked up from reference TRBV19 and TRBJ2-5, is DGGITQSPKYLFRKEGQNVTLSCEQNLNHDAMYWYRQDPGQGLRLIYYSQIVNDFQKGDIAEGYSVSREKKESFPLTVTSAQKNPTAFYLCASSVLAGGSTQYFGPGTRLLVL.